The 26 T cell receptor beta chains listed next were all sequenced from one sample in a study of blood T cell repertoires in COVID-19. Produced via immunoSEQ multiplex PCR; TCRdb's table is partial and in-frame only. The repertoire includes roughly 40,000 clones, around 77% of them detected once, and 25% to 40% sits in the top ten. The sample comprised peripheral blood. The receptors derive from an elderly woman with acute or convalescent COVID-19.

V usage is TRBV18 and J usage is TRBJ2-1; 7 bases line up with TRBD1. Per the germline V gene, CDR1 is KGHSH and CDR2 is LQKENI. Trimming removed 1 base from V and 8 bases from J; junction bases left unmatched: 5. The CDR3 contains 14 residues. CDR3 region: CASSPRDSLYEQFF. The CDR3 DNA follows: TGTGCCAGCTCACCACGGGACAGTCTGTATGAGCAGTTCTTC.

This chain uses TRBV7-2 with TRBJ2-5, with TRBD1 as a possible D gene (6 bases). V was cut by 1 base and J by 5 bases, with 14 bases left in between. This CDR3 is built from 15 residues. The germline gives CDR1 SGHTA, CDR2 FQGNSA. CDR3 coding DNA: TGTGCCAGCAGCTTAGTCCGGACGCAGGGGGAGACCCAGTACTTC. Translating it yields CASSLVRTQGETQYF. The variable domain in full, completed from reference TRBV7-2 and TRBJ2-5, reads GAGVSQSPSNKVTEKGKDVELRCDPISGHTALYWYRQSLGQGLEFLIYFQGNSAPDKSGLPSDRFSAERTGGSVSTLTIQRTQQEDSAVYLCASSLVRTQGETQYFGPGTRLLVL.

The chain uses TRBV7-3 and TRBJ2-1; 8 positions match TRBD2. There are 14 residues in the CDR3. Germline-derived CDR1 and CDR2 are SGHTA and FQGTGA. The J segment lost 9 bases and the V segment lost 4 bases, leaving 8 bases of the junction unmatched. CDR3 DNA sequence: TGTGCCAGCAGCTCTTCCATCGGGACTAGTGAGCAGTTCTTC. Amino acid sequence: CASSSSIGTSEQFF.

This chain joins TRBV10-1 and TRBJ2-7; TRBD1 aligns across 9 bases. Germline V gene data show CDR1 as WNHNN and CDR2 as SYGVQD (reference sequence). J lost 1 base, V lost 6 bases, and 4 bases had no gene match. The CDR3 runs 14 residues. Written as DNA, the CDR3 is TGCGCCAGCAGCCCCGGGACAGGGTCCTACGAGCAGTACTTC. Protein sequence: CASSPGTGSYEQYF.

The gene calls are TRBV14 and TRBJ2-3; D is unclear. The CDR3 is made up of 13 amino acids. Per germline, CDR1 SGHDN and CDR2 FVKESK. V shed 3 bases and J shed 2 bases, with 6 bases lying between them. The CDR3 loop reads CASSHSLTDTQYF. The CDR3 region has the DNA TGTGCCAGCAGCCATTCCCTCACAGATACGCAGTATTTT.

This chain uses TRBV7-9 with TRBJ2-3, with 11 bases matching TRBD2. The CDR3 covers 15 residues. V dropped 5 bases and J dropped 6; count of bases not matched to a gene: 7. CDR1 is SEHNR, CDR2 FQNEAQ, per germline (reference sequence). CDR3 sequence reads: CASSQATSGSDTQYF. As DNA, the CDR3 is TGTGCCAGCAGCCAGGCTACTAGCGGGAGTGATACGCAGTATTTT.

The chain uses TRBV12-5 and TRBJ1-5; D perhaps matches TRBD1 (6 bases). This CDR3 spans 11 amino acids. Germline V gene data show CDR1 as LGHNT and CDR2 as FRNRAP. The CDR3 nucleotides read TGTGCAAGCGGCAGGGGCCAGCCCCAGCATTTT. The encoded protein is CASGRGQPQHF.

This clone was found a few times. The same CDR3 can be traced to other DNA sequences in this sample. The rearrangement uses TRBV9 and TRBJ2-7, with a possible D match to TRBD1 (6 bases). The CDR3 consists of 14 residues. CDR1 and CDR2 from the germline V gene are SGDLS and YYNGEE. With 0 bases removed from V and 7 bases from J, the gap between germline ends came to 14 bases. CDR3 amino acids: CASSVAQGEGEQYF. CDR3 nucleotides: TGTGCCAGCAGCGTAGCACAGGGTGAGGGGGAGCAGTACTTC.

The rearrangement uses TRBV19 and TRBJ2-7; D is perhaps TRBD1 (6 bases). V was shortened by 5 bases and J by 7 bases, with 18 bases between the two germline ends. The length of the CDR3 is 14 residues. Germline assignment: CDR1 LNHDA and CDR2 SQIVND (reference sequence). The CDR3 loop reads CASSFRTDSPEQYF. In nucleotides, the CDR3 is TGTGCCAGTAGTTTTCGTACGGACAGCCCTGAGCAGTACTTC. Supplemented by reference TRBV19 and TRBJ2-7, the full variable domain reads DGGITQSPKYLFRKEGQNVTLSCEQNLNHDAMYWYRQDPGQGLRLIYYSQIVNDFQKGDIAEGYSVSREKKESFPLTVTSAQKNPTAFYLCASSFRTDSPEQYFGPGTRLTVT.

The chain is built from TRBV7-9 and TRBJ2-5; no clear D. This CDR3 comprises 15 residues. V lost 2 bases to trimming and J lost 1 base, with 11 bases between them. Germline V gives CDR1 SEHNR, CDR2 FQNEAQ (reference sequence). The CDR3 reads CASSLIHPSQETQYF. The DNA of the CDR3 is TGTGCCAGCAGCTTAATCCACCCCAGCCAAGAGACCCAGTACTTC.

This chain joins TRBV28 and TRBJ1-1; D ambiguous. V lost 3 bases and J 3 bases, leaving 2 bases between the germline ends. The V gene's germline CDR1 is MDHEN and CDR2 SYDVKM. The CDR3 length is 11 residues. The CDR3 coding sequence is TGTGCCAGCAGTTTCGACACTGAAGCTTTCTTT. This encodes CASSFDTEAFF.

The chain has TRBV6-2 or TRBV6-3 and TRBJ1-2; tentatively, D is TRBD1 (6 bases). CDR1 MNHEY and CDR2 SVGEGT come from the germline V gene. V gave up 4 bases and J gave up 0 bases, with 12 bases separating them. The CDR3 consists of 15 residues. The CDR3 coding sequence is TGTGCCAGCAGTTTAGACCGGACAGCTAACTATGGCTACACCTTC. Protein product: CASSLDRTANYGYTF.

The genes are TRBV9 and TRBJ2-5; 9 bases map to TRBD1. The V segment lost 4 bases and the J segment 4 bases; nucleotides outside the gene matches: 5. CDR1 SGDLS and CDR2 YYNGEE come from the germline V gene. The CDR3 has 14 residues. Written as DNA, the CDR3 is TGTGCCAGCAGCTCACAGGGGGCAGGAGAGACCCAGTACTTC. As protein: CASSSQGAGETQYF.

CDR3 sequence (DNA): TGTGCCTGGTGGCCCCGGGACAGCGGGGGCCTAAAAAACATTCAGTACTTC. Protein: CAWWPRDSGGLKNIQYF. The J gene is TRBJ2-4, the V gene TRBV30, with D possibly being TRBD2 (8 bases). The CDR3 consists of 17 residues. Germline lookup yields CDR1 GTSNPN and CDR2 SVGIG (reference sequence). V was trimmed by 5 bases and J by 4 bases, leaving 24 bases between them.

This chain links TRBV7-8 with TRBJ2-7; 8 bases fit TRBD2. This CDR3 has 15 residues. Germline loops: CDR1 SGHVS, CDR2 FQNEAQ. V dropped 3 bases and J dropped 4; count of bases not matched to a gene: 8. The CDR3 coding sequence is TGTGCCAGCAGCTTTAGCGGGACACGGAAATACGAGCAGTACTTC. Translated: CASSFSGTRKYEQYF.

This clone was detected only a few times. This chain uses TRBV30 with TRBJ1-2, with D perhaps matching TRBD1 (5 bases). CDR3 length: 14 amino acids. Germline assignment: CDR1 GTSNPN and CDR2 SVGIG (reference sequence). V shed 0 bases and J shed 8 bases, with 16 bases lying between them. This chain's CDR3 is CAWSVSGGTRGYTF. The CDR3 DNA sequence: TGTGCCTGGAGTGTTTCTGGGGGGACTCGGGGCTACACCTTC.

Only a few counts were recorded for this clone. This sequence joins TRBV10-2 and TRBJ1-1; no clear D. Trimming took off 5 bases at V and 10 bases at J, with 14 bases between the two ends. The CDR3 has 12 amino acids. Germline V gene lookup returns CDR1 WSHSY and CDR2 SAAADI. CDR3 sequence reads: CASSYPNGGAFF. For the CDR3, the DNA is TGCGCCAGCAGTTATCCCAACGGCGGAGCTTTCTTT.

The rearrangement links TRBV4-3 to TRBJ1-5; 7 bases are a match to TRBD1. The germline CDR1 and CDR2 sequences are LGHNA and YSLEER. The CDR3 extends over 15 amino acids. The V gene end was trimmed by 4 bases and the J gene end by 5 bases; junction bases not matched to a gene: 8. The CDR3 region has the DNA TGCGCCAGCAGCCCTGGGACAGAGGGTTATCAGCCCCAGCATTTT. It specifies CASSPGTEGYQPQHF.

The genes are TRBV25-1 and TRBJ2-2; D possibly corresponds to TRBD2 (6 bases). Germline assignment: CDR1 MGHDK and CDR2 SYGVNS. Between the trimmed V and J ends, which lost 4 bases and 2 bases, there was a span of 8 bases. This CDR3 contains 14 residues. This CDR3 reads CASSGDFNTGELFF. The CDR3 coding sequence is TGTGCCAGCAGTGGGGACTTCAACACCGGGGAGCTGTTTTTT.

The chain joins TRBV18 to TRBJ2-2; D gene uncertain. The CDR3 totals 17 residues. V shed 0 bases and J shed 0 bases, with 11 bases lying between them. Germline CDR1 reads KGHSH; CDR2 reads LQKENI. The chain's CDR3 is CASSPPSTGANTGELFF. CDR3 sequence (DNA): TGTGCCAGCTCACCACCGTCTACGGGTGCGAACACCGGGGAGCTGTTTTTT.

This chain uses TRBV27 with TRBJ1-2, with 7 nucleotides matching TRBD1. Germline values: CDR1 MNHEY, CDR2 SMNVEV (reference sequence). The V gene end was trimmed by 6 bases and the J gene end by 2 bases; junction bases not matched to a gene: 3. The CDR3 extends over 13 amino acids. The chain's CDR3 is CASRLQGNYGYTF. CDR3 coding DNA: TGTGCCAGCAGACTACAGGGGAACTATGGCTACACCTTC.

In its sample, this clone was seen once. The chain couples TRBV6-1 to TRBJ1-1; D possibly corresponds to TRBD1 (6 bases). This CDR3 spans 14 amino acids. Trimming shortened V by 3 bases and J by 2 bases, and 10 bases separated the two germline ends. Germline lookup yields CDR1 MNHNS and CDR2 SASEGT. Here the CDR3 reads CASSEPGANTEAFF. The CDR3, as DNA: TGTGCCAGCAGTGAGCCAGGGGCCAACACTGAAGCTTTCTTT.

The genes are TRBV29-1 and TRBJ1-3; D is possibly TRBD1 (6 bases). Trimming took 1 base from V and 4 from J, leaving 8 bases between them. Per the germline V gene, CDR1 is SQVTM and CDR2 is ANQGSEA. This CDR3 comprises 13 residues. The CDR3 sequence is CSVEGDRGNTIYF. In DNA, the CDR3 is TGCAGCGTTGAAGGTGACAGGGGAAACACCATATATTTT.

The chain uses TRBV6-5 and TRBJ1-4; no definite D call. Deletions cut 4 bases from V and 3 bases from J, with 15 bases between. The CDR3 covers 16 residues. Germline V gives CDR1 MNHEY, CDR2 SVGAGI. CDR3 sequence: CASSSHRPEANEKLFF. CDR3 nucleotide sequence: TGTGCCAGCAGTTCCCATAGACCCGAGGCTAATGAAAAACTGTTTTTT.

This chain uses TRBV7-9 with TRBJ1-2; 7 positions match TRBD1. V dropped 5 bases and J dropped 3; count of bases not matched to a gene: 9. CDR3 size: 15 residues. CDR1 is SEHNR and CDR2 is FQNEAQ in the germline V gene (reference sequence). The CDR3 spells CASSQRDSLYYGYTF. The CDR3 DNA reads as TGTGCCAGCAGCCAAAGGGACAGCCTTTACTATGGCTACACCTTC.

This chain links TRBV19 with TRBJ1-5; TRBD1 matches 7 bases. The CDR3 totals 13 residues. The junction had 4 bases not matched to a gene; V was cut back by 6 bases and J by 5 bases. Germline V lookup: CDR1 LNHDA, CDR2 SQIVND (reference sequence). The CDR3 here is CASSLRGHQPQHF. The CDR3, as DNA: TGTGCCAGTAGCTTGAGGGGGCATCAGCCCCAGCATTTT.